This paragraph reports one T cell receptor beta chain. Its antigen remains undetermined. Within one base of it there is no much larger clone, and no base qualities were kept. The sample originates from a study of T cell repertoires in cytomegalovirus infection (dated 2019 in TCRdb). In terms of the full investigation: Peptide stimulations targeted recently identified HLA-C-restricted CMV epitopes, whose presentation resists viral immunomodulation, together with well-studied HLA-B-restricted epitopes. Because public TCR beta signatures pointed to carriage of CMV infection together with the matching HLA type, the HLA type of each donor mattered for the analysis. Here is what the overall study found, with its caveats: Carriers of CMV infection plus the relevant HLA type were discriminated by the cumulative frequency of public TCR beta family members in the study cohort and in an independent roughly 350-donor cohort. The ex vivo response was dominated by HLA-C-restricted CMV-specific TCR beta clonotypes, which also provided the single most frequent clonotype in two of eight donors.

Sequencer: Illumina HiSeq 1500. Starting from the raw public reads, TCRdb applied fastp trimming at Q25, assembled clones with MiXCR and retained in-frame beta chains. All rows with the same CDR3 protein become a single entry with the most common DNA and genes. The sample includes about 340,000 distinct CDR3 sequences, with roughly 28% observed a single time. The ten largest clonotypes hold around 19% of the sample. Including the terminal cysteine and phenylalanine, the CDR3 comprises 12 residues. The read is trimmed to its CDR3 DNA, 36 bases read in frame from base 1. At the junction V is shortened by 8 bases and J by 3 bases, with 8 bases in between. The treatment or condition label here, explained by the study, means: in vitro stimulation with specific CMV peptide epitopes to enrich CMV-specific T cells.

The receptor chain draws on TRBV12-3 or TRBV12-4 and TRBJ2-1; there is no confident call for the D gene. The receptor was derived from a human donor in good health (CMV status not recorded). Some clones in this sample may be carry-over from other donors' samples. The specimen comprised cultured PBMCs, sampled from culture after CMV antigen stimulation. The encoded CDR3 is CASSSYYNEQFF. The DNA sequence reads TGTGCCAGCTCGTCATACTACAATGAGCAGTTCTTC.